The next 19 T cell receptor beta chains were all read from a single sample in a study of blood T cell repertoires in COVID-19. Repertoires were generated with immunoSEQ multiplex PCR, while TCRdb's copy carries only in-frame clones and drops some. The sample lists about 38,000 clones, under 90% occurring once. Sequencing input: peripheral blood. These receptor sequences come from a man aged 60 to 75 with COVID-19, enrolled during active disease.

This CDR3 is CSVGQGAPLQSGNTIYF. CDR3 nucleotides: TGCAGCGTGGGACAGGGGGCCCCCCTACAATCTGGAAACACCATATATTTT. The J gene is TRBJ1-3, the V gene TRBV29-1; 12 bases line up with TRBD1. CDR1 and CDR2 from the germline V gene are SQVTM and ANQGSEA. V lost 6 bases to trimming and J lost 1 base; unmatched junction nucleotides: 10. The CDR3 spans 17 residues.

This clone has just one count. The J gene is TRBJ2-5, the V gene TRBV6-5; D perhaps matches TRBD1 (5 bases). Trimming shortened V by 2 bases and J by 5 bases, and 18 bases separated the two germline ends. Germline assignment: CDR1 MNHEY and CDR2 SVGAGI. There are 16 residues in the CDR3. The CDR3 coding sequence is TGTGCCAGCAGTTACATCATATGGGGTCGACAGGAGACCCAGTACTTC. Protein: CASSYIIWGRQETQYF.

V is TRBV6-2 or TRBV6-3 and J is TRBJ2-5, with a tentative D call TRBD2 (6 bases). Trimming took off 4 bases at V and 4 bases at J, with 7 bases between the two ends. CDR1 MNHEY and CDR2 SVGEGT come from the germline V gene. The CDR3 contains 12 residues. CDR3 sequence (DNA): TGTGCCAGCAGTTCCGGGGGAGAGACCCAGTACTTC. Its translation is CASSSGGETQYF.

Only one count was recorded for this clone. This chain connects TRBV7-6 to TRBJ2-7, with 12 bases fitting TRBD1. The CDR3 extends over 17 amino acids. Losses at the gene ends were 4 bases for V and 2 bases for J; bases not matched to a gene: 9. Germline V gene lookup returns CDR1 SGHVS and CDR2 FNYEAQ. This CDR3 is CASSSDTGTGGPYEQYF. The CDR3 region has the DNA TGTGCCAGCAGCTCGGATACCGGGACAGGGGGCCCCTACGAGCAGTACTTC.

The CDR3 reads CASSSWREGLQTQYF. In DNA, the CDR3 is TGTGCCAGCAGTTCGTGGCGGGAGGGCCTACAGACCCAGTACTTC. The chain joins TRBV28 to TRBJ2-5; 9 bases map to TRBD2. CDR1 is MDHEN, CDR2 SYDVKM, per germline. CDR3 length: 15 amino acids. After removal of 4 bases from V and 6 bases from J, the junction contained 9 bases not matched to a gene.

The chain carries TRBV5-1 and TRBJ2-1; TRBD2 might be the D (5 bases). Trimming took off 3 bases at V and 0 bases at J, with 10 bases between the two ends. CDR1 is SGHRS, CDR2 YFSETQ, per germline. CDR3 length: 15 residues. Here the CDR3 DNA reads TGCGCCAGCAGCTCCTCGGGGAACTCCTACAATGAGCAGTTCTTC. Protein: CASSSSGNSYNEQFF.

This clone appeared a few times. Other nucleotide sequences in the sample specify the same CDR3. The CDR3 is CAWSYRGDQPQHF. For the CDR3, the DNA is TGTGCCTGGAGCTACAGGGGTGATCAGCCCCAGCATTTT. The V and J genes are TRBV30 and TRBJ1-5; 7 nucleotides match TRBD1. The ends lost 3 bases at V and 5 bases at J; junction bases unmatched: 4. Germline V lookup: CDR1 GTSNPN, CDR2 SVGIG (reference sequence). The CDR3 contains 13 residues.

This chain links TRBV30 with TRBJ2-7; TRBD1 matches 9 bases. The germline CDR1 and CDR2 sequences are GTSNPN and SVGIG (reference sequence). The CDR3 runs to 13 residues. The J segment lost 4 bases and the V segment lost 8 bases, leaving 9 bases of the junction unmatched. The CDR3 loop is CAGDLGTGYEQYF. Written as DNA, the CDR3 is TGTGCCGGTGATCTGGGGACAGGGTACGAGCAGTACTTC.

The chain joins TRBV4-3 to TRBJ2-5, with TRBD1 as a possible D gene (5 bases). The CDR3 loop spans 16 amino acids. V shed 0 bases and J shed 1 base, with 12 bases lying between them. Germline V gene sequence: CDR1 LGHNA, CDR2 YSLEER. CDR3 bases: TGCGCCAGCAGCCAAGATCTGGGGCCGACCCAAGAGACCCAGTACTTC. Translated, it gives CASSQDLGPTQETQYF.

The chain has TRBV19 and TRBJ1-2, with D possibly being TRBD1 (5 bases). The V end lost 5 bases, the J end lost 2 bases, and 15 bases lay between the germline ends. The CDR3 extends over 15 amino acids. Germline lookup yields CDR1 LNHDA and CDR2 SQIVND (reference sequence). This CDR3 reads CASSDLRGGNYGYTF. CDR3 bases: TGTGCCAGTAGTGACCTCCGGGGGGGGAACTATGGCTACACCTTC.

The chain uses TRBV14 and TRBJ1-2; no firm D call. Trimming removed 4 bases from V and 8 bases from J, with 14 bases in between. The CDR3 sequence is 13 residues long. Germline lookup yields CDR1 SGHDN and CDR2 FVKESK. The CDR3 protein is CASSLQVTGGYTF. Written as DNA, the CDR3 is TGTGCCAGCAGCCTTCAAGTGACTGGAGGCTACACCTTC.

The sample holds a few counts of this clone. The rearrangement joins TRBV2 to TRBJ1-2; D is perhaps TRBD1 (5 bases). Trimming cost V 6 bases and J 2 bases, with 13 bases left between them. The CDR3 runs to 14 residues. Germline V gene sequence: CDR1 SNHLY, CDR2 FYNNEI. CDR3: CASSRTTNNYGYTF. The CDR3 DNA sequence: TGTGCCAGCAGCCGGACAACCAACAACTATGGCTACACCTTC.

The rearrangement links TRBV5-5 to TRBJ2-5, with D maybe TRBD2 (5 bases). Germline V gene lookup returns CDR1 SGHKS and CDR2 YYEKEE (reference sequence). This CDR3 region has 14 residues. Trimming left V 0 bases short and J 2 bases short, with 8 bases between. The CDR3 region is CASSLAGGQETQYF. The CDR3, as DNA: TGTGCCAGCAGCTTGGCGGGCGGGCAAGAGACCCAGTACTTC.

This clone was observed a few times. The chain has TRBV7-2 and TRBJ1-1; 7 bases align to TRBD1. The germline gives CDR1 SGHTA, CDR2 FQGNSA. CDR3 length equals 12 residues. With V trimmed by 2 bases and J by 11 bases, 5 bases remained unmatched. The CDR3 here is CASSLRQGRAFF. CDR3 nucleotides: TGTGCCAGCAGCTTAAGACAGGGAAGGGCTTTCTTT.

The chain uses TRBV5-6 and TRBJ1-6; 8 bases line up with TRBD1. V dropped 3 bases and J dropped 7; count of bases not matched to a gene: 9. Germline CDR1 is SGHDT and CDR2 is YYEEEE. This CDR3 has 16 amino acids. For the CDR3, the DNA is TGTGCCAGCAGCTCCATGGACAGGGCGGACAATTCACCCCTCCACTTT. It is translated as CASSSMDRADNSPLHF.

The rearrangement joins TRBV30 to TRBJ1-3; D may be TRBD1 (6 bases). The germline V gene encodes CDR1 GTSNPN and CDR2 SVGIG (reference sequence). V was pared by 7 bases and J by 0 bases, with 16 bases between. CDR3 size: 15 residues. The CDR3 loop is CAYSSQGFSGNTIYF. DNA of the CDR3: TGTGCCTACTCTTCTCAGGGGTTCTCTGGAAACACCATATATTTT.

The chain has TRBV7-9 and TRBJ1-1; D uncertain. The germline CDR1 and CDR2 sequences are SEHNR and FQNEAQ (reference sequence). Trimming stripped 3 bases from V and 5 bases from J, with 10 bases between. The CDR3 spans 13 residues. The CDR3 reads CASSFLEGTEAFF. Here the CDR3 DNA reads TGTGCCAGCAGCTTCTTGGAGGGTACTGAAGCTTTCTTT.

This chain connects TRBV6-2 or TRBV6-3 to TRBJ2-7; 7 bases are shared with TRBD1. The germline V gene has CDR1 MNHEY and CDR2 SVGEGT. The CDR3 length is 13 residues. With V trimmed by 8 bases and J by 2 bases, 6 bases remained unmatched. The CDR3 sequence is CASRLTGAYEQYF. The CDR3 bases are TGTGCCAGCCGTTTAACAGGGGCCTACGAGCAGTACTTC.

This clone was detected once. The rearrangement links TRBV27 to TRBJ2-3; D possibly corresponds to TRBD1 (5 bases). The CDR3 runs to 16 residues. The germline gives CDR1 MNHEY, CDR2 SMNVEV (reference sequence). The germline V and J ends were trimmed by 6 bases and 3 bases, with 19 bases remaining between them. CDR3 in DNA: TGTGCCAGCAGACTTATAGGGGCTACGGATACAGATACGCAGTATTTT. This encodes CASRLIGATDTDTQYF.